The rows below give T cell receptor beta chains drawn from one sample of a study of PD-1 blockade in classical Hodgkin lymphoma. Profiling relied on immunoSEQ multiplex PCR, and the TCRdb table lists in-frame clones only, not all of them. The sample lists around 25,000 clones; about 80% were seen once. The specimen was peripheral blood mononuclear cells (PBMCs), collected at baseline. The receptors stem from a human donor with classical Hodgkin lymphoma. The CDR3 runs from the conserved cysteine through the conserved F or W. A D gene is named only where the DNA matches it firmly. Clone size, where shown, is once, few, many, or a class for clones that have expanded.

CDR3nt: TGTGCCAGCAGCTTACCGGCGAACACTGAAGCTTTCTTT
CDR3aa: CASSLPANTEAFF
d_gene: NA
len: 13
v_gene: TRBV5-6
j_gene: TRBJ1-1
abundance: NA

CDR3nt: TGTGCCAGCAGTCCCTCGACCTTAACAGCCAAAAACATTCAGTACTTC
CDR3aa: CASSPSTLTAKNIQYF
d_gene: NA
len: 16
v_gene: TRBV28
j_gene: TRBJ2-4
abundance: NA

CDR3nt: TGTGCCAGCAGCTTAGGGCCCCTGGGCGGCTCTTACAATGAGCAGTTCTTC
CDR3aa: CASSLGPLGGSYNEQFF
d_gene: NA
len: 17
v_gene: TRBV7-3
j_gene: TRBJ2-1
abundance: NA

CDR3nt: TGTGCCAGCTCATACCAAGAGACCCAGTACTTC
CDR3aa: CASSYQETQYF
d_gene: NA
len: 11
v_gene: TRBV18
j_gene: TRBJ2-5
abundance: NA

CDR3nt: TGTGCCAGCAGCCAGGACAGGGGGTCCGACGAGCAGTACTTC
CDR3aa: CASSQDRGSDEQYF
d_gene: TRBD1
len: 14
v_gene: TRBV2
j_gene: TRBJ2-7
abundance: medium-sized

CDR3nt: TGTGCCAGTAGTATAAACGGGGGGAATCAGCCCCAGCATTTT
CDR3aa: CASSINGGNQPQHF
d_gene: NA
len: 14
v_gene: TRBV19
j_gene: TRBJ1-5
abundance: NA

CDR3nt: TGTGCCAGCAGCCAAGATTTCAGGGGTATGCCGGACGAGCAGTACTTC
CDR3aa: CASSQDFRGMPDEQYF
d_gene: NA
len: 16
v_gene: TRBV4-2
j_gene: TRBJ2-7
abundance: NA

CDR3nt: TGCAGCGTTGAAGATGAGCGGACAGCGAACTCCTACGAGCAGTACTTC
CDR3aa: CSVEDERTANSYEQYF
d_gene: NA
len: 16
v_gene: TRBV29-1
j_gene: TRBJ2-7
abundance: NA

CDR3nt: TGCGCCAGCAGCTTCCCCTTGTATACAGATACGCAGTATTTT
CDR3aa: CASSFPLYTDTQYF
d_gene: NA
len: 14
v_gene: TRBV5-1
j_gene: TRBJ2-3
abundance: once

CDR3nt: TGTGCCAGCAGCCAAGATCTAGCGGGGGGCCGGGACACCGGGGAGCTGTTTTTT
CDR3aa: CASSQDLAGGRDTGELFF
d_gene: TRBD2
len: 18
v_gene: TRBV14
j_gene: TRBJ2-2
abundance: NA

CDR3nt: TGTGCCAGCAGCATCGGGACTAGCGGGAAAGAGACCCAGTACTTC
CDR3aa: CASSIGTSGKETQYF
d_gene: TRBD2
len: 15
v_gene: TRBV7-9
j_gene: TRBJ2-5
abundance: NA

CDR3nt: TGTGCCATCAGTGAGTCCTTACAGGGCGGGACCGGGGAGCTGTTTTTT
CDR3aa: CAISESLQGGTGELFF
d_gene: NA
len: 16
v_gene: TRBV10-3
j_gene: TRBJ2-2
abundance: NA

CDR3nt: TGTGCCAGCAGCCCACGGACAGGGAGGAGGCAAGAGACCCAGTACTTC
CDR3aa: CASSPRTGRRQETQYF
d_gene: TRBD1
len: 16
v_gene: TRBV9
j_gene: TRBJ2-5
abundance: few

CDR3nt: TGTGCCAGCAGCCAAGAGGGACAGGTCTTATACGAGCAGTACTTC
CDR3aa: CASSQEGQVLYEQYF
d_gene: TRBD1
len: 15
v_gene: TRBV4-2
j_gene: TRBJ2-7
abundance: NA

CDR3nt: TGTGCCAGCAGCTTATTTAAGCCCTACAATGAGCAGTTCTTC
CDR3aa: CASSLFKPYNEQFF
d_gene: NA
len: 14
v_gene: TRBV5-4
j_gene: TRBJ2-1
abundance: once

CDR3nt: TGTGCCAGCAGCCCACGGACGAGGGCTAACTATGGCTACACCTTC
CDR3aa: CASSPRTRANYGYTF
d_gene: NA
len: 15
v_gene: TRBV7-2
j_gene: TRBJ1-2
abundance: NA

CDR3nt: TGTGCCAGCAGCCCAAAGACTACAACTAATGAAAAACTGTTTTTT
CDR3aa: CASSPKTTTNEKLFF
d_gene: NA
len: 15
v_gene: TRBV5-6
j_gene: TRBJ1-4
abundance: NA

CDR3nt: TGTGCCAGTAGTATAATCTCGGGACAGGGGGCCCACGAGCAGTACTTC
CDR3aa: CASSIISGQGAHEQYF
d_gene: TRBD1
len: 16
v_gene: TRBV19
j_gene: TRBJ2-7
abundance: NA

CDR3nt: TGCAGCTCCCATCGGGACACCTGGGACGAGCAGTACTTC
CDR3aa: CSSHRDTWDEQYF
d_gene: NA
len: 13
v_gene: TRBV29-1
j_gene: TRBJ2-7
abundance: NA

CDR3nt: TGTGCCATCACGGCGGGCAGGGAGGAGACCCAGTACTTC
CDR3aa: CAITAGREETQYF
d_gene: NA
len: 13
v_gene: TRBV10-3
j_gene: TRBJ2-5
abundance: medium-sized

CDR3nt: TGCGCCAGCAGATTGTCAGCGAACAATGAGCAGTTCTTC
CDR3aa: CASRLSANNEQFF
d_gene: NA
len: 13
v_gene: TRBV5-1
j_gene: TRBJ2-1
abundance: NA

CDR3nt: TGTGCCAGCAGCCCCAACAGGGGGGGAACCGGGGAGCTGTTTTTT
CDR3aa: CASSPNRGGTGELFF
d_gene: NA
len: 15
v_gene: TRBV11-2
j_gene: TRBJ2-2
abundance: NA

CDR3nt: TGCGCCAGCAGCCAAGACGGCAGGACGGGGGATACGCAGTATTTT
CDR3aa: CASSQDGRTGDTQYF
d_gene: NA
len: 15
v_gene: TRBV4-3
j_gene: TRBJ2-3
abundance: few

CDR3nt: TGCGCCAGCAGCTGGGGGGCGGCAGATACGCAGTATTTT
CDR3aa: CASSWGAADTQYF
d_gene: NA
len: 13
v_gene: TRBV5-1
j_gene: TRBJ2-3
abundance: NA

CDR3nt: TGCGCCAGCAGCCAGGATAGGGATCAGCCCCAGCATTTT
CDR3aa: CASSQDRDQPQHF
d_gene: NA
len: 13
v_gene: TRBV4-3
j_gene: TRBJ1-5
abundance: NA

CDR3nt: TGTGCCAGCAGCTTTAGCGGGGGATTAGATACGCAGTATTTT
CDR3aa: CASSFSGGLDTQYF
d_gene: TRBD2
len: 14
v_gene: TRBV7-2
j_gene: TRBJ2-3
abundance: NA

CDR3nt: TGTGCCAGCAGTACTTCAGGGGCTACGCAGTATTTT
CDR3aa: CASSTSGATQYF
d_gene: NA
len: 12
v_gene: TRBV25-1
j_gene: TRBJ2-3
abundance: NA

CDR3nt: TGTGCTAGTGGCCCGCGGACGGAGCAGCCCCAGCATTTT
CDR3aa: CASGPRTEQPQHF
d_gene: NA
len: 13
v_gene: TRBV12-5
j_gene: TRBJ1-5
abundance: NA

CDR3nt: TGTGCCAGCAGCTTTAGAGAGGGTTACGAGCAGTACTTC
CDR3aa: CASSFREGYEQYF
d_gene: NA
len: 13
v_gene: TRBV5-8
j_gene: TRBJ2-7
abundance: NA

CDR3nt: TGTGCCAGCACCCCACTCCCAGGGGGGAACTATGGCTACACCTTC
CDR3aa: CASTPLPGGNYGYTF
d_gene: TRBD1
len: 15
v_gene: TRBV5-8
j_gene: TRBJ1-2
abundance: NA

CDR3nt: TGTGCCAGCAGAGTGGGGGGTCGAGGCTACACCTTC
CDR3aa: CASRVGGRGYTF
d_gene: NA
len: 12
v_gene: TRBV28
j_gene: TRBJ1-2
abundance: NA

CDR3nt: TGTGCCAGCAGTTTCGGGGCCACCGGGGAGCTGTTTTTT
CDR3aa: CASSFGATGELFF
d_gene: NA
len: 13
v_gene: TRBV28
j_gene: TRBJ2-2
abundance: once

CDR3nt: TGTGCCAGCAGCTTGCCGACAGTCAAAAACATTCAGTACTTC
CDR3aa: CASSLPTVKNIQYF
d_gene: NA
len: 14
v_gene: TRBV7-2
j_gene: TRBJ2-4
abundance: NA

CDR3nt: TGTGCCATCAGTGAAGTAACTAGCGGACCCTACGAGCAGTACTTC
CDR3aa: CAISEVTSGPYEQYF
d_gene: TRBD2
len: 15
v_gene: TRBV10-3
j_gene: TRBJ2-7
abundance: NA

CDR3nt: TGTGCCACCAGCAGAGATACACTCCTGGGTTGGGCCAACGTCCTGACTTTC
CDR3aa: CATSRDTLLGWANVLTF
d_gene: NA
len: 17
v_gene: TRBV15
j_gene: TRBJ2-6
abundance: once

CDR3nt: TGTGCCAGCAGCTTAGAGGGGGACTATAATGAAAAACTGTTTTTT
CDR3aa: CASSLEGDYNEKLFF
d_gene: NA
len: 15
v_gene: TRBV7-2
j_gene: TRBJ1-4
abundance: once

CDR3nt: TGTGCCAGTAGTAAAGGGACAGGGAGGTCAGATACGCAGTATTTT
CDR3aa: CASSKGTGRSDTQYF
d_gene: TRBD1
len: 15
v_gene: TRBV19
j_gene: TRBJ2-3
abundance: NA

CDR3nt: TGTGCCAGCAGCTTAGGCGTGCAAGAGACCCAGTACTTC
CDR3aa: CASSLGVQETQYF
d_gene: NA
len: 13
v_gene: TRBV11-2
j_gene: TRBJ2-5
abundance: NA

CDR3nt: TGTGCCACCAGCAGAGAACGGACAGGGGCCCTTGAGCAGTACTTC
CDR3aa: CATSRERTGALEQYF
d_gene: TRBD1
len: 15
v_gene: TRBV15
j_gene: TRBJ2-7
abundance: NA

CDR3nt: TGTGCCAGCAGCTTGAATCGGCACCCGACCGGAGAAAAACTGTTTTTT
CDR3aa: CASSLNRHPTGEKLFF
d_gene: NA
len: 16
v_gene: TRBV5-8
j_gene: TRBJ1-4
abundance: NA

CDR3nt: TGCAGCGTAAGGACAGGGGGCGGTGAGCAGTTCTTC
CDR3aa: CSVRTGGGEQFF
d_gene: TRBD1
len: 12
v_gene: TRBV29-1
j_gene: TRBJ2-1
abundance: NA

CDR3nt: TGCGCCAGCAGCCAACAGGATTTGTTCTCCTATAATTCACCCCTCCACTTT
CDR3aa: CASSQQDLFSYNSPLHF
d_gene: NA
len: 17
v_gene: TRBV4-1
j_gene: TRBJ1-6
abundance: few

CDR3nt: TGTGCCAGCAGTTCCGACAGGGGGCAGCCCCAGCATTTT
CDR3aa: CASSSDRGQPQHF
d_gene: TRBD1
len: 13
v_gene: TRBV7-2
j_gene: TRBJ1-5
abundance: few

CDR3nt: TGTGCCAGCAGTGAATCCTTGGGGTCTAGTGGCTACACCTTC
CDR3aa: CASSESLGSSGYTF
d_gene: NA
len: 14
v_gene: TRBV25-1
j_gene: TRBJ1-2
abundance: NA

CDR3nt: TGCAGCGTTGAAGCGGGCAGGTCCTCCGAGCAGTACTTC
CDR3aa: CSVEAGRSSEQYF
d_gene: NA
len: 13
v_gene: TRBV29-1
j_gene: TRBJ2-7
abundance: NA

CDR3nt: TGTGCCAGCAGCCAATCCCCTACAGGGAACGAGCAGTACTTC
CDR3aa: CASSQSPTGNEQYF
d_gene: NA
len: 14
v_gene: TRBV16
j_gene: TRBJ2-7
abundance: few

CDR3nt: TGCGCCAGCATTAGGACAGGGGGGCACGGGGAGCTGTTTTTT
CDR3aa: CASIRTGGHGELFF
d_gene: TRBD1
len: 14
v_gene: TRBV5-1
j_gene: TRBJ2-2
abundance: NA

CDR3nt: TGTGCTAGTGGTTTGAGGACTAGGGGTGAGCAGTTCTTC
CDR3aa: CASGLRTRGEQFF
d_gene: TRBD2
len: 13
v_gene: TRBV12-5
j_gene: TRBJ2-1
abundance: NA

CDR3nt: TGCGCCAGCAGCCCTCCGACAGTTTACGAGCAGTACTTC
CDR3aa: CASSPPTVYEQYF
d_gene: NA
len: 13
v_gene: TRBV5-1
j_gene: TRBJ2-7
abundance: NA

CDR3nt: TGTGCCAGCAGTTTATACGGGTCGGGTTCACCCCTCCACTTT
CDR3aa: CASSLYGSGSPLHF
d_gene: NA
len: 14
v_gene: TRBV27
j_gene: TRBJ1-6
abundance: few

CDR3nt: TGTGCCAGCTCACCAGCAGGGAGGGGGCAAGAGACCCAGTACTTC
CDR3aa: CASSPAGRGQETQYF
d_gene: NA
len: 15
v_gene: TRBV18
j_gene: TRBJ2-5
abundance: NA

CDR3nt: TGCGCCAGCAGCCAAGATCTAGGGGGCACCGGGGAGCTGTTTTTT
CDR3aa: CASSQDLGGTGELFF
d_gene: NA
len: 15
v_gene: TRBV4-3
j_gene: TRBJ2-2
abundance: NA

CDR3nt: TGTGCCAGCAGTCTAGACTTGGGTAATTCACCCCTCCACTTT
CDR3aa: CASSLDLGNSPLHF
d_gene: NA
len: 14
v_gene: TRBV9
j_gene: TRBJ1-6
abundance: NA

CDR3nt: TGCGCCAGCAGCCTTGGGCCGGGGTTAAGCAATGAGCAGTTCTTC
CDR3aa: CASSLGPGLSNEQFF
d_gene: NA
len: 15
v_gene: TRBV4-1
j_gene: TRBJ2-1
abundance: few

CDR3nt: TGTGCCATCAGTGCCCCGACTAGCGGCAACACCGGGGAGCTGTTTTTT
CDR3aa: CAISAPTSGNTGELFF
d_gene: TRBD2
len: 16
v_gene: TRBV10-3
j_gene: TRBJ2-2
abundance: few